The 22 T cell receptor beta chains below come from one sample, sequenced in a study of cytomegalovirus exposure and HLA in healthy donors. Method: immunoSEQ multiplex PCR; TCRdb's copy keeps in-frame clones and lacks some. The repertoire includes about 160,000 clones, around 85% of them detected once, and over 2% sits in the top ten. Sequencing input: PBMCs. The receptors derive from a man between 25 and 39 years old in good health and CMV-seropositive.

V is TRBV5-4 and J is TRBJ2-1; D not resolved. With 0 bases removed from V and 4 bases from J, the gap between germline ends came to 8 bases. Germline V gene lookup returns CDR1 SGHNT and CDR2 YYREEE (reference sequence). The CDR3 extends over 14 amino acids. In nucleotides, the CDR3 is TGTGCCAGCAGCTTGGACACTAATTACAATGAGCAGTTCTTC. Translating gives CASSLDTNYNEQFF.

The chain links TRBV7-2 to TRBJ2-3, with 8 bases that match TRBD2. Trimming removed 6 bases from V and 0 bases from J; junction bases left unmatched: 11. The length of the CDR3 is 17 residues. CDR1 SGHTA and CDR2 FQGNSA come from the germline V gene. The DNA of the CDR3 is TGTGCCAGCAGTCGATATAGCGGGGCCGCTAGCACAGATACGCAGTATTTT. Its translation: CASSRYSGAASTDTQYF.

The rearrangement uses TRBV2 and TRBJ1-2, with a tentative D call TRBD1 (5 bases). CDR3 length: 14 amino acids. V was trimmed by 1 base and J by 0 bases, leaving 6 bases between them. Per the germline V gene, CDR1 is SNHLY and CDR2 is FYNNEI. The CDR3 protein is CASSEGGTNYGYTF. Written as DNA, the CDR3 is TGTGCCAGCAGTGAAGGGGGCACTAACTATGGCTACACCTTC.

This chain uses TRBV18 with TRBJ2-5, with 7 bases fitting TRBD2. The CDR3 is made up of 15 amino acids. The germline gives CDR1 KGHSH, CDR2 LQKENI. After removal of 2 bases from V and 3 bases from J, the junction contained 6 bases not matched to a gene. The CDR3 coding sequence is TGTGCCAGCTCACCATCTGCGGGGGTTGAAGAGACCCAGTACTTC. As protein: CASSPSAGVEETQYF. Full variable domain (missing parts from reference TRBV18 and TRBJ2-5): NAGVMQNPRHLVRRRGQEARLRCSPMKGHSHVYWYRQLPEEGLKFMVYLQKENIIDESGMPKERFSAEFPKEGPSILRIQQVVRGDSAAYFCASSPSAGVEETQYFGPGTRLLVL.

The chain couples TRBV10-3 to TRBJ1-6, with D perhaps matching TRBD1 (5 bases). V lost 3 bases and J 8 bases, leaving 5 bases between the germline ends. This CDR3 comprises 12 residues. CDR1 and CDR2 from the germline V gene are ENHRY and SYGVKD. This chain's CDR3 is CAISEGDSPLHF. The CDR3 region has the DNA TGTGCCATCAGTGAAGGGGATTCACCCCTCCACTTT.

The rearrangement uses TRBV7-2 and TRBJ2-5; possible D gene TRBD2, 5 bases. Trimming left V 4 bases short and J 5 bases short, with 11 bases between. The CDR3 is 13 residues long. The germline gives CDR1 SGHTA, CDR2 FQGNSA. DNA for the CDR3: TGTGCCAGCAGCTCGTTCTCGGGGGAGACCCAGTACTTC. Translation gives CASSSFSGETQYF.

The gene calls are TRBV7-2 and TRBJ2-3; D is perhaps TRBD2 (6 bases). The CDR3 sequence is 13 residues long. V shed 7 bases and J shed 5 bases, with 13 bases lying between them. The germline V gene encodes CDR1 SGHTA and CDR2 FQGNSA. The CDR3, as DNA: TGTGCCAGCACCCGACCGGGGGTAGATACGCAGTATTTT. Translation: CASTRPGVDTQYF. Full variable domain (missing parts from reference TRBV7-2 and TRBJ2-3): GAGVSQSPSNKVTEKGKDVELRCDPISGHTALYWYRQSLGQGLEFLIYFQGNSAPDKSGLPSDRFSAERTGGSVSTLTIQRTQQEDSAVYLCASTRPGVDTQYFGPGTRLTVL.

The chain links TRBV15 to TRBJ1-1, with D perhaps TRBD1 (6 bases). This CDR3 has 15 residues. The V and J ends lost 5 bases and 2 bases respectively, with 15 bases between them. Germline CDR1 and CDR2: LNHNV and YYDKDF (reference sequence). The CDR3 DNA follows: TGTGCCACCAGCGGAACCGGGACAAGAAACACTGAAGCTTTCTTT. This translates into CATSGTGTRNTEAFF.

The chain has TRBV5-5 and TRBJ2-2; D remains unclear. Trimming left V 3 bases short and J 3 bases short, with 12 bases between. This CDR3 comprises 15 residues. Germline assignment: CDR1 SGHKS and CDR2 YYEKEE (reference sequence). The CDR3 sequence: CASSSNEIHTGELFF. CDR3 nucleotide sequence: TGTGCCAGCAGCTCAAACGAGATTCACACCGGGGAGCTGTTTTTT.

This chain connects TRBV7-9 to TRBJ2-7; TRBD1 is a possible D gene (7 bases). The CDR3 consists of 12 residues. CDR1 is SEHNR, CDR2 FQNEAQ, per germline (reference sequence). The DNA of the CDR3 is TGTGCTGTCCGGGGGACAGCCTACGAGCAGTACTTC. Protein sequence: CAVRGTAYEQYF.

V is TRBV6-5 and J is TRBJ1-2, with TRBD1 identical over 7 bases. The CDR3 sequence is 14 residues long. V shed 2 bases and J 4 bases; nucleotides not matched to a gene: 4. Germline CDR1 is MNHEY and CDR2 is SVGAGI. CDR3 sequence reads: CASSYRGLAYGYTF. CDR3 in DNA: TGTGCCAGCAGTTACAGGGGGCTGGCCTATGGCTACACCTTC.

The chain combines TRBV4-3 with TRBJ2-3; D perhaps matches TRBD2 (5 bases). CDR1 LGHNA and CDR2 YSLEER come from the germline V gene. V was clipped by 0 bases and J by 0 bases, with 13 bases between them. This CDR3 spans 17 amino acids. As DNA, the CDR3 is TGCGCCAGCAGCCAAGATACGGCGGGTACTAGCACAGATACGCAGTATTTT. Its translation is CASSQDTAGTSTDTQYF.

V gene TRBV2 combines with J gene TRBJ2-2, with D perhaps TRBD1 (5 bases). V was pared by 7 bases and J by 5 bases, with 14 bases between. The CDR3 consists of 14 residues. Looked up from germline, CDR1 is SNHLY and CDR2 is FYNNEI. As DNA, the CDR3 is TGTGCCAGCATAGAGACAGCTGGGACCGGGGAGCTGTTTTTT. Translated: CASIETAGTGELFF.

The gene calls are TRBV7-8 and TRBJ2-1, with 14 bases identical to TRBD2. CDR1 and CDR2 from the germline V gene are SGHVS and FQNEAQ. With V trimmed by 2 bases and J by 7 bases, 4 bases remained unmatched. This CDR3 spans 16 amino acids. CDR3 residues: CASSLMGLAGENEQFF. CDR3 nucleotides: TGTGCCAGCAGCTTAATGGGACTAGCGGGGGAGAATGAGCAGTTCTTC.

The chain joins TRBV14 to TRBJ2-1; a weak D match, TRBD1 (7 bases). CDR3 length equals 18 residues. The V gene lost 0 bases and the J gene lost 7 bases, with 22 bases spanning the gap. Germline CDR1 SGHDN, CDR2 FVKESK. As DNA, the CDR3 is TGTGCCAGCAGCCAAGAACTTGTCTTCCTAGCAGGGGGGAATGAGCAGTTCTTC. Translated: CASSQELVFLAGGNEQFF.

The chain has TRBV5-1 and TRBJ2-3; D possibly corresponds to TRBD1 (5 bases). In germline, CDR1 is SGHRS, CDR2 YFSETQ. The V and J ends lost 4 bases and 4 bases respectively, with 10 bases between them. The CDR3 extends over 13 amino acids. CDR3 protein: CASSPQGSDTQYF. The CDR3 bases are TGCGCCAGCAGCCCCCAGGGATCAGATACGCAGTATTTT.

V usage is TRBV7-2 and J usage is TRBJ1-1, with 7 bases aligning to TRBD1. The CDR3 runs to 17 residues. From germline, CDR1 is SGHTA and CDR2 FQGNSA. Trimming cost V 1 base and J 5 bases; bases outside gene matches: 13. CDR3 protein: CASSLGPGGGGQTEAFF. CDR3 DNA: TGTGCCAGCAGCTTAGGCCCCGGAGGGGGCGGCCAGACTGAAGCTTTCTTT.

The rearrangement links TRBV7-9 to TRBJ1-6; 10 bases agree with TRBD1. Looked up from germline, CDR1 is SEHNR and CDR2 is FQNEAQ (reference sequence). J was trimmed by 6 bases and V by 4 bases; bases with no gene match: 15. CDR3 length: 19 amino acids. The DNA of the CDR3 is TGTGCCAGCAGCTCCCGCCGGGCCCGGGACAGGGGACCTAATTCACCCCTCCACTTT. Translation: CASSSRRARDRGPNSPLHF.

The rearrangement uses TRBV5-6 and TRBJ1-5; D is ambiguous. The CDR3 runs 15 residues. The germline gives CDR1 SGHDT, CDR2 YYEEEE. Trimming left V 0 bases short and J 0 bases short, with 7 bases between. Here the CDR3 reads CASSLGASSNQPQHF. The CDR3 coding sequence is TGTGCCAGCAGCTTGGGGGCCTCTAGCAATCAGCCCCAGCATTTT.

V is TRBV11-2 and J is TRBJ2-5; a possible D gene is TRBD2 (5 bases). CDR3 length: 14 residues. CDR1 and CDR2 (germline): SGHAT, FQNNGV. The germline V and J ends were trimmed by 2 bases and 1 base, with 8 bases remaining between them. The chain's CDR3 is CASSLPGSQETQYF. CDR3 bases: TGTGCCAGCAGCTTACCGGGGAGCCAAGAGACCCAGTACTTC.

CDR3 region: CASSPRGSGEQFF. In DNA form, the CDR3 reads TGTGCCAGCAGCCCCAGGGGATCAGGTGAGCAGTTCTTC. The gene calls are TRBV5-6 and TRBJ2-1; a weak D match, TRBD1 (6 bases). The germline V gene encodes CDR1 SGHDT and CDR2 YYEEEE. This CDR3 contains 13 residues. Trimming cost V 4 bases and J 9 bases, with 14 bases left between them.

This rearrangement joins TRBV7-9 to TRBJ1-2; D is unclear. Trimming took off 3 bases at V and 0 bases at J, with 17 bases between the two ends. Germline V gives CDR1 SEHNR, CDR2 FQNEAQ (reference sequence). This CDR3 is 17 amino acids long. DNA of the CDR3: TGTGCCAGCAGCTTCTCGAACAGACCAACTTCTAACTATGGCTACACCTTC. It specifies CASSFSNRPTSNYGYTF.